A single sample is the source of the 29 T cell receptor beta chains below, sequenced in a study of identical twins. TCRdb recomputed calls from the 5' RACE reads with MiXCR, one row per CDR3 protein. The sample holds 600,000 to 850,000 distinct CDR3 sequences, roughly 18% seen once. The sample was also linked to a second study, of T cells expressing NK-cell markers.

The sample consisted of PBMCs. The receptors stem from a woman younger than 30 in good health.

This clonotype showed up just a few times. The junction does not match germline at one end; this may be a read error. The chain has TRBV7-2 and TRBJ2-1; D may be TRBD2 (6 bases). Germline CDR1 reads SGHTA; CDR2 reads FQGNSA. This CDR3 region has 12 residues. CDR3 DNA: TGTGCCAGCAGCTCCCTCACGGGAGTGGCGGTCTTC. It encodes CASSSLTGVAVF.

The chain combines TRBV24-1 with TRBJ2-3, with TRBD2 identical over 9 bases. The CDR3 has 17 residues. From germline, CDR1 is KGHDR and CDR2 SFDVKD. The ends lost 2 bases at V and 2 bases at J; junction bases unmatched: 7. The CDR3 coding sequence is TGTGCCACCAGTGATTCTTTTGTAGCGGGGGACACAGATACGCAGTATTTT. Its protein product is CATSDSFVAGDTDTQYF.

This chain connects TRBV12-3 or TRBV12-4 to TRBJ2-5, with a possible D match to TRBD1 (6 bases). Trimming pared 6 bases from V and 2 bases from J, leaving 13 bases between. The CDR3 is made up of 14 amino acids. In nucleotides, the CDR3 is TGTGCCAGCAGCCAAGGGACAAAACAAGAGACCCAGTACTTC. As protein: CASSQGTKQETQYF.

The chain uses TRBV4-3 and TRBJ2-7; 11 bases fit TRBD2. The trim removed 4 bases at V and 6 bases at J, leaving 8 bases unmatched. The length of the CDR3 is 15 residues. Germline CDR1 LGHNA, CDR2 YSLEER. As DNA, the CDR3 is TGCGCCAGCAGCCTAAACCTACTAGCGGGAGTCGAGCAGTACTTC. This codes for CASSLNLLAGVEQYF.

This clonotype was seen more than once but under ten times. V and J are TRBV6-1 and TRBJ1-1; a possible D gene is TRBD1 (5 bases). V dropped 6 bases and J dropped 1 base, with 12 bases sitting between them. Germline CDR1 reads MNHNS; CDR2 reads SASEGT. This CDR3 comprises 14 residues. The CDR3 coding sequence is TGTGCCAGCAGGCGGAAGGGACCGAACACTGAAGCTTTCTTT. Translating gives CASRRKGPNTEAFF.

V is TRBV29-1 and J is TRBJ1-2; 9 nucleotides align to TRBD1. Germline V lookup: CDR1 SQVTM, CDR2 ANQGSEA. The trim removed 7 bases at V and 4 bases at J, leaving 7 bases unmatched. CDR3 size: 13 residues. The DNA for the CDR3 is TGCAGCGCTCCGGGACAGGGTATCTATGGCTACACCTTC. It yields the protein CSAPGQGIYGYTF. Drawing the rest from reference TRBV29-1 and TRBJ1-2, the complete variable domain is SAVISQKPSRDICQRGTSLTIQCQVDSQVTMMFWYRQQPGQSLTLIATANQGSEATYESGFVIDKFPISRPNLTFSTLTVSNMSPEDSSIYLCSAPGQGIYGYTFGSGTRLTVV.

The chain has TRBV7-8 and TRBJ2-7; D uncertain. Germline CDR1 and CDR2: SGHVS and FQNEAQ. The CDR3 runs 13 residues. V lost 5 bases to trimming and J lost 3 bases, with 11 bases between them. The CDR3 reads CASSPDLFYEQYF. The CDR3 DNA sequence: TGTGCCAGCAGCCCGGACCTTTTCTACGAGCAGTACTTC.

Only a few counts were recorded for this clonotype. This chain connects TRBV6-1 to TRBJ2-1; D call uncertain. The CDR3 has 15 amino acids. CDR1 is MNHNS, CDR2 SASEGT, per germline. V lost 6 bases and J 0 bases, leaving 12 bases between the germline ends. CDR3 coding DNA: TGTGCCAGCAGCCGTCGGACCAACTCCTACAATGAGCAGTTCTTC. Protein: CASSRRTNSYNEQFF.

This clonotype was seen ten or more times. The chain links TRBV27 to TRBJ2-3; D is uncertain. The CDR3 spans 14 residues. Per the germline V gene, CDR1 is MNHEY and CDR2 is SMNVEV (reference sequence). Deletions cut 2 bases from V and 2 bases from J, with 8 bases between. The CDR3 here is CASSLGPATDTQYF. CDR3 sequence (DNA): TGTGCCAGCAGTTTAGGCCCGGCCACAGATACGCAGTATTTT.

This clonotype was seen once. At one end the junction does not follow the germline gene, possibly because of a read error. The V call is TRBV29-1, the J call TRBJ2-4, with TRBD1 identical over 8 bases. Germline loops: CDR1 SQVTM, CDR2 ANQGSEA. The CDR3 has 11 residues. In nucleotides, the CDR3 is TGCAGCGCCGTACGACAGGGGATGCGCTTCTTC. It codes for CSAVRQGMRFF.

V gene TRBV7-8 combines with J gene TRBJ1-2; D may be TRBD1 (5 bases). V was shortened by 5 bases and J by 7 bases, with 20 bases between the two germline ends. Germline V gene sequence: CDR1 SGHVS, CDR2 FQNEAQ. This CDR3 region has 15 residues. This chain's CDR3 is CASSPRGGKLGGYTF. As DNA, the CDR3 is TGTGCCAGCAGCCCGCGGGGCGGGAAGCTTGGTGGCTACACCTTC.

The table lists this clonotype with a few counts. V usage is TRBV7-2 and J usage is TRBJ2-3; D is unclear. With 5 bases removed from V and 2 bases from J, the gap between germline ends came to 14 bases. Per germline, CDR1 SGHTA and CDR2 FQGNSA. This CDR3 contains 15 residues. CDR3 DNA: TGTGCCAGCAGCCTGTACTACCACTCCACAGATACGCAGTATTTT. Protein product: CASSLYYHSTDTQYF.

This clonotype was counted only a few times. The junction and the germline gene differ at one end; a read error may be behind it. The J gene is TRBJ1-2, the V gene TRBV12-5, with D possibly matching TRBD1 (6 bases). This CDR3 is 13 amino acids long. Per the germline V gene, CDR1 is LGHNT and CDR2 is FRNRAP. The CDR3 reads CASAVLGGLTWDF. The DNA for the CDR3 is TGTGCTAGTGCCGTACTAGGGGGGCTGACGTGGGACTTC.

This clonotype was counted between two and nine times. Relative to the germline gene, one junction end is altered; a read error may explain this. The chain uses TRBV4-3 and TRBJ2-6; a weak D match, TRBD1 (6 bases). Germline V CDR1 and CDR2: LGHNA, YSLEER. This CDR3 spans 16 amino acids. The CDR3 sequence: CASTQDRLSGANVLTF. The CDR3, as DNA: TGCGCCAGCACCCAAGACAGGCTCTCTGGGGCCAACGTCCTGACTTTC.

This clonotype was detected only a few times. The CDR3 DNA is TGCGCCTCTCCGGACCCGCCCGCCAATGAGCAGTTCTTC. Its protein product is CASPDPPANEQFF. The genes are TRBV10-1 and TRBJ2-1, with D hard to call. Trimming pared 11 bases from V and 6 bases from J, leaving 17 bases between. This CDR3 spans 13 amino acids. Germline assignment: CDR1 WNHNN and CDR2 SYGVQD (reference sequence).

The V call is TRBV12-3 or TRBV12-4, the J call TRBJ2-7; D possibly corresponds to TRBD2 (5 bases). V lost 3 bases, J lost 5 bases, and 11 bases lay in between. The CDR3 is 13 residues long. CDR3 amino acids: CASSFFSGNEQYF. The CDR3 bases are TGTGCCAGCAGTTTTTTTTCGGGAAACGAGCAGTACTTC.

This clonotype has just a few counts. The V gene is TRBV4-1, the J gene TRBJ2-5; TRBD2 agrees at 9 bases. The CDR3 is 15 residues long. V shed 4 bases, J shed 5 bases, and the junction held 8 bases outside the gene matches. Germline V CDR1 and CDR2: MGHRA, YSYEKL. Here the CDR3 reads CASSPRLAVMETQYF. DNA for the CDR3: TGCGCCAGCAGCCCCCGACTAGCGGTGATGGAGACCCAGTACTTC.

This clonotype was picked up a small number of times. The rearrangement joins TRBV6-1 to TRBJ2-7; tentative D call: TRBD1 (6 bases). V was trimmed by 6 bases and J by 5 bases, leaving 17 bases between them. Per the germline V gene, CDR1 is MNHNS and CDR2 is SASEGT. The CDR3 totals 14 residues. The CDR3 reads CASSSRGRLNEQYF. CDR3 DNA: TGTGCCAGCAGCTCCAGGGGAAGGCTAAACGAGCAGTACTTC.

This clonotype was counted at least ten times. V usage is TRBV12-3 or TRBV12-4 and J usage is TRBJ1-5, with 7 bases lining up with TRBD1. After removal of 7 bases from V and 4 bases from J, the junction contained 4 bases not matched to a gene. This CDR3 has 13 residues. The CDR3 DNA follows: TGTGCCAGCACCCCACAGGGGAATCAGCCCCAGCATTTT. It translates to CASTPQGNQPQHF.

The chain recombines TRBV9 with TRBJ2-1; D gene unclear. The germline V gene has CDR1 SGDLS and CDR2 YYNGEE. The CDR3 sequence is 15 residues long. Trimming removed 2 bases at V and 0 bases at J, with 9 bases between. CDR3 in amino acids: CASSVSALSYNEQFF. The CDR3 coding sequence is TGTGCCAGCAGCGTTTCGGCGCTCTCCTACAATGAGCAGTTCTTC.

There are a few counts of this clonotype. The rearrangement links TRBV5-1 to TRBJ1-2, with 7 nucleotides matching TRBD1. The CDR3 runs 15 residues. V lost 2 bases, J lost 7 bases, and 11 bases stayed unmatched. In germline, CDR1 is SGHRS, CDR2 YFSETQ. The CDR3 nucleotides read TGCGCCAGCAGCTTTGCCGGGACAGCCAGCACTGGCTACACCTTC. Protein: CASSFAGTASTGYTF.

This clonotype appeared a few times. The CDR3 reads CASNPNPDRGTQYF. The CDR3 DNA sequence: TGTGCCAGCAACCCCAATCCCGACAGGGGTACGCAGTATTTT. The chain recombines TRBV7-9 with TRBJ2-3; the match to TRBD1 covers 8 bases. The CDR3 has 14 residues. Germline loops: CDR1 SEHNR, CDR2 FQNEAQ (reference sequence). V dropped 7 bases and J dropped 8; count of bases not matched to a gene: 11. Using reference TRBV7-9 and TRBJ2-3 for the parts outside the CDR3, the full variable domain is DTGVSQNPRHKITKRGQNVTFRCDPISEHNRLYWYRQTLGQGPEFLTYFQNEAQLEKSRLLSDRFSAERPKGSFSTLEIQRTEQGDSAMYLCASNPNPDRGTQYFGPGTRLTVL.

In this sample, this clonotype turned up a few times. V gene TRBV12-3 or TRBV12-4 combines with J gene TRBJ1-5; D may be TRBD1 (5 bases). Trimming cost V 3 bases and J 9 bases, with 9 bases left between them. The CDR3 has 12 amino acids. The CDR3 region is CASSLRQGPQHF. In DNA, the CDR3 is TGTGCCAGCAGTTTGAGGCAGGGGCCCCAGCATTTT.

This clonotype has more than one count but fewer than ten. This chain links TRBV5-1 with TRBJ2-1; TRBD1 agrees at 12 bases. The CDR3 is 16 amino acids. V gave up 4 bases and J gave up 3 bases; unmatched junction bases: 5. In germline, CDR1 is SGHRS, CDR2 YFSETQ. DNA for the CDR3: TGCGCCAGCAGCGTCGGGACAGGGGGCTTCTACAATGAGCAGTTCTTC. This translates into CASSVGTGGFYNEQFF.

This rearrangement joins TRBV18 to TRBJ1-1, with 8 bases lining up with TRBD1. Unmatched junction bases numbered 2, after V lost 2 bases and J lost 3 bases. In germline, CDR1 is KGHSH, CDR2 LQKENI. The CDR3 has 14 residues. The DNA of the CDR3 is TGTGCCAGCTCACCAGGACAGGGACACACTGAAGCTTTCTTT. This encodes CASSPGQGHTEAFF.

V and J are TRBV11-1 and TRBJ1-2; the D gene is possibly TRBD1 (5 bases). This CDR3 contains 18 residues. CDR1 and CDR2 (germline): SGHAT, FQDESV (reference sequence). The V gene lost 1 base and the J gene lost 0 bases, with 18 bases spanning the gap. The CDR3 DNA follows: TGTGCCAGCAGCTTAGTAGGCCAGGGCGGTTGGGCTAACTATGGCTACACCTTC. Amino acid sequence: CASSLVGQGGWANYGYTF. Drawing the rest from reference TRBV11-1 and TRBJ1-2, the complete variable domain is EAEVAQSPRYKITEKSQAVAFWCDPISGHATLYWYRQILGQGPELLVQFQDESVVDDSQLPKDRFSAERLKGVDSTLKIQPAELGDSAMYLCASSLVGQGGWANYGYTFGSGTRLTVV.

This clonotype was seen a few times. The chain combines TRBV12-3 or TRBV12-4 with TRBJ2-7; maybe TRBD2 (6 bases). V lost 3 bases and J 5 bases, leaving 11 bases between the germline ends. The length of the CDR3 is 13 residues. CDR3 DNA sequence: TGTGCCAGCAGTTTGCGGGGTAGCAACGAGCAGTACTTC. Translation: CASSLRGSNEQYF.

The chain links TRBV12-3 or TRBV12-4 to TRBJ2-7, with D hard to call. There are 15 residues in the CDR3. Trimming took 3 bases from V and 0 from J, leaving 12 bases between them. The CDR3 loop reads CASSLHWGSSYEQYF. CDR3 sequence (DNA): TGTGCCAGCAGTTTGCACTGGGGTAGCTCCTACGAGCAGTACTTC.

This clonotype was counted between two and nine times. This chain uses TRBV6-1 with TRBJ2-7; D gene uncertain. The CDR3 covers 14 residues. Trimming took off 6 bases at V and 0 bases at J, with 12 bases between the two ends. The germline CDR1 and CDR2 sequences are MNHNS and SASEGT. CDR3 loop: CASRPYESSYEQYF. For the CDR3, the DNA is TGTGCCAGCAGACCTTACGAAAGCTCCTACGAGCAGTACTTC.